This T cell receptor beta chain comes out of a study of blood T cell repertoires in COVID-19. In the study overall: PBMCs, B-cell-depleted T cells, or T cells were the source of the cDNA or gDNA that made up the material.

Patients in Seattle were enrolled during active infection, then followed longitudinally. Assay used: immunoSEQ multiplex PCR; TCRdb lists only in-frame clones, some missing. The data show 100,000 to 150,000 clones, about 70% seen once. The CDR3 consists of 13 residues. Trimming took 10 bases from V and 8 from J; bases not matched to a gene: 8. Germline V gene data show CDR1 as ENHRY and CDR2 as SYGVKD. Sequencing input: peripheral blood. The source is an elderly man with COVID-19, enrolled during active disease. The chain employs TRBV10-3 and TRBJ1-6; TRBD1 matches 7 bases. CDR3 protein: CATSPGGDSPLHF. The CDR3 bases are TGTGCCACCTCGCCAGGGGGTGATTCACCCCTCCACTTT.